This T cell receptor (beta chain) was sequenced in a study of technical replicates of blood from a few donors. Measured with immunoSEQ multiplex PCR; TCRdb has only the in-frame clones, and not every one. The sample lists tens of thousands of clones, just under 95% seen once, with roughly 0.36% in the top ten. The CDR3 has 16 residues. Germline CDR1 is SGHDT and CDR2 is YYEEEE. The J segment lost 2 bases and the V segment lost 2 bases, leaving 7 bases of the junction unmatched. Source material: T cells isolated from PBMCs. The receptor comes from a human donor in good health. The rearrangement joins TRBV5-6 to TRBJ2-5, with 9 bases aligning to TRBD2. This CDR3 reads CASSLRLAGWQETQYF. Written as DNA, the CDR3 is TGTGCCAGCAGCTTAAGGCTAGCGGGATGGCAAGAGACCCAGTACTTC.